The present T cell receptor (beta chain) was sequenced within a study of T cells after yellow fever vaccination (dated by TCRdb to the late 2010s). Context from the whole study: The SMART-Seq v4 Ultra Low Input RNA kit was used to prepare libraries from fractions with low cell numbers. Blood was collected at multiple timepoints before and after primary and secondary immunization, and bulk PBMC replicates and cell subsets were isolated. To follow T-cell clones before and after both primary and booster YFV17D yellow fever vaccination, bulk TCR alpha and beta repertoires underwent longitudinal sequencing. Two healthy male donors, one aged 18 to 30 and one aged 30 to 39 years, were included in the cohort.

At the junction V is shortened by 6 bases and J by 8 bases; bases outside the gene matches: 5. The germline V gene (reference sequence) specifies WNHNN as CDR1 and SYGVQD as CDR2. The cysteine opens and the phenylalanine closes a CDR3 of 13 amino acids. The retained sequence is limited to the CDR3, 39 bases, with the frame set at the first base. This clonotype has at least ten counts. Its binding antigen is unknown. No quality values exist for individual bases; no much larger clone is one base distant. Summary of the overall study and its limitations: Computational filtering was needed because FACS-sorted repertoires could contain abundant contaminating clonotypes from the bulk population. The secondary T-cell response was weaker than the primary response but faster, peaking on day 5 instead of day 15. A small share of clonotypes occurred in both CD4 and CD8 compartments, likely arising from convergent recombination. Only a couple of donors were included in the study, so the extent to which the findings can be generalized is limited. After the booster, most clones that had expanded after primary vaccination were detected again (approximately 97% of CD4 and more than 85% of CD8), suggesting broad maintenance of memory.

The treatment or condition label on this specimen signifies: live attenuated yellow fever vaccine strain. Two biological replicates of bulk PBMCs were collected at each blood-draw timepoint. A standard Ficoll-Paque protocol was used to isolate PBMCs from peripheral blood. RNA was extracted with TriZol from bulk PBMCs, CD4 and CD8 fractions, and dextramer-positive and dextramer-negative fractions. TCR cDNA was synthesized by 5'RACE template switching, which introduced a universal primer site and unique molecular identifiers. Priming of cDNA synthesis was performed from both the TCR alpha and TCR beta constant segments. Library amplification used two PCR steps, and the second PCR step added sample barcodes and sequencing adapters. Sequencing of libraries was done on Illumina HiSeq 2500 (2x100 bp) or NovaSeq (2x150 bp). The original pipeline was this. MIGEC handled demultiplexing of reads and collapsing into UMI consensus sequences, while MiXCR performed V(D)J alignment. Clonotypes responding to the vaccine were identified with edgeR on replicate PBMC samples, with the criteria of FDR below 0.01 and a log2 fold change above 5 up to day 15. CD4 or CD8 identity was assigned to each bulk clonotype according to whether the clonotype was present at higher abundance in the sequenced CD4 repertoire or the sequenced CD8 repertoire. TCRdb trimmed the raw reads at Q25, called clones with MiXCR and kept productive beta chains. Here each entry gathers all rows of one CDR3 protein and keeps the most common genes and DNA. The V and J calls were not made by the authors but by TCRdb's processing. This sample holds 300,000 to 350,000 distinct CDR3 sequences; roughly 8.6% were observed only once. Together, the top ten hold approximately 16% of the sample.

The sequence was obtained from a young man who received the YFV17D yellow fever vaccine. Here the sequenced sample was PBMCs, taken more than 40 days after the first yellow fever vaccination. This sequence uses TRBV10-1 and TRBJ2-1; a stretch of 9 junction bases matches TRBD1. CDR3 sequence: CASRGQGDHEQFF. Here is the DNA: TGCGCCAGCAGGGGACAGGGTGACCATGAGCAGTTCTTC.